The T cell receptor beta chain described here comes from a study of CD8+ T cells in alopecia areata. RNA was isolated and reverse transcribed to cDNA, the sequencing template. Assay: immunoSEQ multiplex PCR; the TCRdb copy retains only in-frame clones and omits some. Among roughly 220,000 clones listed, approximately 67% were seen once. A word on this clone: The antigen remains unidentified.

Findings of the study overall: Compared with normal scalp, lesional scalp had higher clonality and more expanded CD8+ clones. With tofacitinib ongoing, many expanded lesional clones persisted in both scalp and blood.

The sample's treatment: oral pan-JAK inhibitor, 5-10 mg twice daily. Lesional scalp tissue (obtained by punch biopsy) and peripheral blood were collected from alopecia areata patients. V was clipped by 0 bases and J by 4 bases, with 10 bases between them. Per the germline V gene, CDR1 is SGHRS and CDR2 is YFSETQ. This CDR3 has 14 residues. The sample consisted of CD4+ T cells sorted from blood, taken at approximately week 44, from a patient treated with tofacitinib. The source is a human donor with alopecia areata. This chain links TRBV5-1 with TRBJ2-5; D uncertain. CDR3 bases: TGCGCCAGCAGCTTGGCCGTGGGTGGAGAGACCCAGTACTTC. Its translation: CASSLAVGGETQYF.